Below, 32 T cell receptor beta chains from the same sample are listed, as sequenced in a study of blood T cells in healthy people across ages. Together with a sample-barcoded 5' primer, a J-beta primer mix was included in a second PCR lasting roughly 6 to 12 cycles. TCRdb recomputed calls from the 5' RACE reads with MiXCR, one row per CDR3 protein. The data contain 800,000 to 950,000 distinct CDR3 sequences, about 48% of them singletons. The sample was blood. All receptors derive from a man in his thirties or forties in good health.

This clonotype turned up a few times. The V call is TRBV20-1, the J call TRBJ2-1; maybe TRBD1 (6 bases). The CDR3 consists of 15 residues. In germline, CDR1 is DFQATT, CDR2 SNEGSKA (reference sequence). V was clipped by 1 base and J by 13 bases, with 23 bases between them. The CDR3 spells CSARGQDSLKETQFF. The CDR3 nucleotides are TGCAGTGCTAGAGGCCAGGACAGCCTTAAAGAGACCCAGTTCTTC.

For the CDR3, the DNA is TGTGCCAGTAGTATCAGGACAGACTCGGGGGAGCAGTACTTC. It encodes CASSIRTDSGEQYF. The chain combines TRBV19 with TRBJ2-7, with a weak D call TRBD1 (6 bases). Trimming stripped 3 bases from V and 7 bases from J, with 16 bases between. The CDR3 loop spans 14 amino acids. Germline values: CDR1 LNHDA, CDR2 SQIVND (reference sequence). The whole variable domain, remainder taken from reference TRBV19 and TRBJ2-7, is DGGITQSPKYLFRKEGQNVTLSCEQNLNHDAMYWYRQDPGQGLRLIYYSQIVNDFQKGDIAEGYSVSREKKESFPLTVTSAQKNPTAFYLCASSIRTDSGEQYFGPGTRLTVT.

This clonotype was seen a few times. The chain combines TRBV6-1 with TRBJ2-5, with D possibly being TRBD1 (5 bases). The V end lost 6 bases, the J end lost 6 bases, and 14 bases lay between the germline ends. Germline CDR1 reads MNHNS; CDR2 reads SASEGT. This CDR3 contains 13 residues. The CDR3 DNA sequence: TGTGCCAGCAGCGCCCCAGGGATTCAGACCCAGTACTTC. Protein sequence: CASSAPGIQTQYF.

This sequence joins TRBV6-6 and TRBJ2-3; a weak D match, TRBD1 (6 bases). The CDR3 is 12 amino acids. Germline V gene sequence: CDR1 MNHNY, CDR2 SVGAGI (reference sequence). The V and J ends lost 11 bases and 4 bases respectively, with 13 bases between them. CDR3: CAGGKGADTQYF. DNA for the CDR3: TGTGCCGGGGGCAAGGGGGCAGATACGCAGTATTTT.

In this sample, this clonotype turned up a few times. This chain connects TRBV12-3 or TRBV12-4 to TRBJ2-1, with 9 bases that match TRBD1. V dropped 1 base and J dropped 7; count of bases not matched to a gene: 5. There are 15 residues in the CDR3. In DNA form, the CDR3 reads TGTGCCAGCAGTTTAGGGACAGGGGTTAGGAATGAGCAGTTCTTC. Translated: CASSLGTGVRNEQFF.

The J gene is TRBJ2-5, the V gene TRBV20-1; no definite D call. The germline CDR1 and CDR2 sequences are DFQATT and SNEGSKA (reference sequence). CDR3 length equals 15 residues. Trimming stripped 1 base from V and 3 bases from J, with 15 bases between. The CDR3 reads CSARGWMGIEETQYF. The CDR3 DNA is TGCAGTGCTAGAGGCTGGATGGGGATTGAAGAGACCCAGTACTTC.

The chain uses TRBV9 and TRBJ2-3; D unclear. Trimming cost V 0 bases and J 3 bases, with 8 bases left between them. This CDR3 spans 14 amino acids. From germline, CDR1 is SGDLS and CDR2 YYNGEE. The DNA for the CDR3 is TGTGCCAGCAGCGTAGAACTGGGAACAGATACGCAGTATTTT. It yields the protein CASSVELGTDTQYF. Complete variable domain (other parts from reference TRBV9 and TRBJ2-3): DSGVTQTPKHLITATGQRVTLRCSPRSGDLSVYWYQQSLDQGLQFLIQYYNGEERAKGNILERFSAQQFPDLHSELNLSSLELGDSALYFCASSVELGTDTQYFGPGTRLTVL.

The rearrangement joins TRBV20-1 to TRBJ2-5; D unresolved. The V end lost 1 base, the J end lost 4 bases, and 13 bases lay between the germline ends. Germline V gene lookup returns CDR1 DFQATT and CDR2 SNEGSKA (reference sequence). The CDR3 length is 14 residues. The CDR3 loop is CSARVGPYPETQYF. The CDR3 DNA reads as TGCAGTGCTAGAGTGGGCCCATACCCAGAGACCCAGTACTTC.

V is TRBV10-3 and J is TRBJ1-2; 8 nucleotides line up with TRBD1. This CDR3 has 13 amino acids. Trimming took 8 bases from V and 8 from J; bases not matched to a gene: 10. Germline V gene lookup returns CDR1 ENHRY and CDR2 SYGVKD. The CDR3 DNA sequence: TGTGCCATCTTCGACAGGGGTTCTAAGGGCTACACCTTC. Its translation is CAIFDRGSKGYTF.

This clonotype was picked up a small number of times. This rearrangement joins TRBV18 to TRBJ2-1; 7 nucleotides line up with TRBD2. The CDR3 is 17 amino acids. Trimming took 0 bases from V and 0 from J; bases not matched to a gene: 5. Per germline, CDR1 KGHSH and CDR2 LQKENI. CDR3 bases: TGTGCCAGCTCACCACCATGGGGGGGGGACTCCTACAATGAGCAGTTCTTC. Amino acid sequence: CASSPPWGGDSYNEQFF. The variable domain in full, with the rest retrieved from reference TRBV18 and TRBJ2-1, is NAGVMQNPRHLVRRRGQEARLRCSPMKGHSHVYWYRQLPEEGLKFMVYLQKENIIDESGMPKERFSAEFPKEGPSILRIQQVVRGDSAAYFCASSPPWGGDSYNEQFFGPGTRLTVL.

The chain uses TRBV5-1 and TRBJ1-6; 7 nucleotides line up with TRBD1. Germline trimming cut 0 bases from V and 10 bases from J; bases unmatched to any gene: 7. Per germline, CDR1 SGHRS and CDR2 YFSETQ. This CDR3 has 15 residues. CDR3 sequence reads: CASSLATGAYSPLHF. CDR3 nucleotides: TGCGCCAGCAGCTTGGCAACAGGGGCGTACTCACCCCTCCACTTT.

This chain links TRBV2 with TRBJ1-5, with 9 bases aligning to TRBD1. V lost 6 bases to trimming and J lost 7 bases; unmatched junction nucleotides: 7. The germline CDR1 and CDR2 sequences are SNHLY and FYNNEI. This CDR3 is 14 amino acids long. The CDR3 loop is CASSATGGRQPQHF. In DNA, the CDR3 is TGTGCCAGCAGCGCTACAGGGGGCAGACAGCCCCAGCATTTT. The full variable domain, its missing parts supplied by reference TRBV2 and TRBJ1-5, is EPEVTQTPSHQVTQMGQEVILRCVPISNHLYFYWYRQILGQKVEFLVSFYNNEISEKSEIFDDQFSVERPDGSNFTLKIRSTKLEDSAMYFCASSATGGRQPQHFGDGTRLSIL.

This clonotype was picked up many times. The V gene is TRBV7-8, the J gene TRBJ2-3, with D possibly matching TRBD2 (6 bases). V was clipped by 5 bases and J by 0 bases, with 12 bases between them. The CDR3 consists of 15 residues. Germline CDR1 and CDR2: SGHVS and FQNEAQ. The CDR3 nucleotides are TGTGCCAGCAGCCCCCGCGGGGCCAGCACAGATACGCAGTATTTT. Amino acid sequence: CASSPRGASTDTQYF. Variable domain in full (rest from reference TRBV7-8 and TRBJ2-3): GAGVSQSPRYKVAKRGQDVALRCDPISGHVSLFWYQQALGQGPEFLTYFQNEAQLDKSGLPSDRFFAERPEGSVSTLKIQRTQQEDSAVYLCASSPRGASTDTQYFGPGTRLTVL.

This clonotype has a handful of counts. The CDR3 DNA follows: TGTGCCAGCAGCTTAGAGGAGATCACCTACGAGCAGTACTTC. This sequence encodes CASSLEEITYEQYF. The gene calls are TRBV7-9 and TRBJ2-7; no definite D call. Per germline, CDR1 SEHNR and CDR2 FQNEAQ (reference sequence). The CDR3 covers 14 residues. With 1 base removed from V and 2 bases from J, the gap between germline ends came to 9 bases.

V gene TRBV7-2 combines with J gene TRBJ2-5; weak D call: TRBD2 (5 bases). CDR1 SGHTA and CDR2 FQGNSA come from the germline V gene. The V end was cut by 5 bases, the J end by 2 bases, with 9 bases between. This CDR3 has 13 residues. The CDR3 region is CASSPDWQETQYF. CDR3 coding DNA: TGTGCCAGCAGCCCGGACTGGCAAGAGACCCAGTACTTC.

The CDR3 DNA reads TGCAGCGTATTCGACAGAATGTCCTACGAGCAGTACTTC. Its protein product is CSVFDRMSYEQYF. The V call is TRBV29-1, the J call TRBJ2-7, with D perhaps TRBD1 (5 bases). The ends were cut back, 6 bases at V and 1 base at J, with 13 bases in the middle. The CDR3 is 13 amino acids. The germline CDR1 and CDR2 sequences are SQVTM and ANQGSEA.

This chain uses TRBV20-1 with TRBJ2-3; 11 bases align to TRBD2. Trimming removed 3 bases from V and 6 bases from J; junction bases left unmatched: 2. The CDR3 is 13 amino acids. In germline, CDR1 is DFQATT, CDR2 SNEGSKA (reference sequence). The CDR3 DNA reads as TGCAGTGCTAGTATAGCGGGGGGGGATACGCAGTATTTT. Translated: CSASIAGGDTQYF.

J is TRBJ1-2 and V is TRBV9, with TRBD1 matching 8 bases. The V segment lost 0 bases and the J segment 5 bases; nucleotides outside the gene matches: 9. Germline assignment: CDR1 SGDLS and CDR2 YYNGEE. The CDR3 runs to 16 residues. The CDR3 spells CASSVDSQGAMYGYTF. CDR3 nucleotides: TGTGCCAGCAGCGTAGATAGTCAGGGGGCCATGTATGGCTACACCTTC.

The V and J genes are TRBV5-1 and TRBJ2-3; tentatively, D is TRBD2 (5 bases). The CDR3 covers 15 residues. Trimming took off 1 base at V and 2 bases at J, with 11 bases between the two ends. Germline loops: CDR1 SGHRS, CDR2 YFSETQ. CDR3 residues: CASSLPASPTDTQYF. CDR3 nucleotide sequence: TGCGCCAGCAGCTTGCCTGCTAGCCCCACAGATACGCAGTATTTT.

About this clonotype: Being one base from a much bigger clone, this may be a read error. CDR3 residues: CSVDRGNNEQYF. The CDR3 nucleotides read TGCAGCGTTGACAGGGGGAACAATGAGCAGTACTTC. The rearrangement joins TRBV29-1 to TRBJ2-1; 7 bases map to TRBD1. The J call may be faulty, since TRBJ2-7 better matches the DNA end. The germline V gene encodes CDR1 SQVTM and CDR2 ANQGSEA. This CDR3 has 12 amino acids.

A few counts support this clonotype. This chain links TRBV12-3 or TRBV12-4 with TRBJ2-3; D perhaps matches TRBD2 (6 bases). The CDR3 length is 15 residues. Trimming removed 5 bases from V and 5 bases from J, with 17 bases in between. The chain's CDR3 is CASSLSGHRGDTQYF. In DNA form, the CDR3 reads TGTGCCAGCAGTCTTAGCGGACACCGGGGAGATACGCAGTATTTT.

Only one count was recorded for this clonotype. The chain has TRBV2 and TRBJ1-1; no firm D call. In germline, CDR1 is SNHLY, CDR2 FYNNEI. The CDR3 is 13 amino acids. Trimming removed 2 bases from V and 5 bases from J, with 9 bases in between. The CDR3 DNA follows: TGTGCCAGCAGTGAACGGCAGATAACTGAAGCTTTCTTT. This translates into CASSERQITEAFF.

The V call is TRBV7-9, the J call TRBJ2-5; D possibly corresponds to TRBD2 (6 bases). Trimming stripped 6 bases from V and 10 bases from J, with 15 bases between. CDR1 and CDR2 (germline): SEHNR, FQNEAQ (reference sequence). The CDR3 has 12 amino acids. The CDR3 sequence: CASSLGLGIQYF. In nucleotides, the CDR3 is TGTGCCAGCAGTTTGGGACTTGGGATCCAGTACTTC.

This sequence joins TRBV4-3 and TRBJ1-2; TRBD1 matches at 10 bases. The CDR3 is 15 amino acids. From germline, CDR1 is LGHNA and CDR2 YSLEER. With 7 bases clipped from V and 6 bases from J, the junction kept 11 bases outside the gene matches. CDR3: CASNPETGGFDGYTF. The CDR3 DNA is TGCGCCAGCAACCCGGAGACAGGGGGCTTTGATGGCTACACCTTC.

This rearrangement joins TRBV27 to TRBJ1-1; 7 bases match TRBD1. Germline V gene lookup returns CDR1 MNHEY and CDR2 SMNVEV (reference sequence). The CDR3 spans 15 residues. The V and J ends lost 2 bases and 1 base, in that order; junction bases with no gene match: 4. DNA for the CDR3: TGTGCCAGCAGTTTAGAGGGGGCGGGGAACACTGAAGCTTTCTTT. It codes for CASSLEGAGNTEAFF.

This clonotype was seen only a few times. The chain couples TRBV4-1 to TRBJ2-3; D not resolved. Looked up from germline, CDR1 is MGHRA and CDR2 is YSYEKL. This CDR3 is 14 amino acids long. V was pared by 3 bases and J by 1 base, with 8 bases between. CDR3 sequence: CASSHPMGTDTQYF. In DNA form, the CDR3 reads TGCGCCAGCAGCCACCCCATGGGCACAGATACGCAGTATTTT.

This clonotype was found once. The CDR3 DNA reads TGTGCCAGCAGTCCACCAGGGGGGGGGGATTACAATGAGCAGTTCTTC. Amino acid sequence: CASSPPGGGDYNEQFF. The V gene is TRBV12-3 or TRBV12-4, the J gene TRBJ2-1; either TRBD1 or TRBD2 may fit D (7 bases each). The CDR3 runs to 16 residues. Trimming stripped 5 bases from V and 4 bases from J, with 18 bases between.

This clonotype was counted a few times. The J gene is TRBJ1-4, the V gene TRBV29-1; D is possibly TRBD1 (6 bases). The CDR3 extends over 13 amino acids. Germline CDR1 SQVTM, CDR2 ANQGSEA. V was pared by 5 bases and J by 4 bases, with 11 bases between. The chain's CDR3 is CSVRRGSNEKLFF. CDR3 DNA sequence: TGCAGCGTTCGCAGGGGTAGTAATGAAAAACTGTTTTTT.

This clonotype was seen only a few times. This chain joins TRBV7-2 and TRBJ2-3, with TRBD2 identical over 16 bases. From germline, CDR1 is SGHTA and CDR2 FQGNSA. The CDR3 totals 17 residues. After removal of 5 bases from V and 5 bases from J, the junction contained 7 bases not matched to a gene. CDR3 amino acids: CASSPGTSGGAIDTQYF. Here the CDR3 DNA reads TGTGCCAGCAGCCCCGGGACTAGCGGGGGGGCAATAGATACGCAGTATTTT.

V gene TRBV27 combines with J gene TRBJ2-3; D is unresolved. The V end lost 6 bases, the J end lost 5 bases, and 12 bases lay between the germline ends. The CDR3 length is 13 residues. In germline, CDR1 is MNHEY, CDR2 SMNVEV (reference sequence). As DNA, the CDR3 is TGTGCCAGCAGGCCTTATGTCGTAGATACGCAGTATTTT. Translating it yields CASRPYVVDTQYF.

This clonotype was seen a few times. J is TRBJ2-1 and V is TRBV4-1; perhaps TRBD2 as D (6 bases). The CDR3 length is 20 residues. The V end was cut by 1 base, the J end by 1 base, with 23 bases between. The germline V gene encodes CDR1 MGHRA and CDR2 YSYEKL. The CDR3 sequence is CASSQGFIRKGLSSYNEQFF. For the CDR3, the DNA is TGCGCCAGCAGCCAAGGTTTTATCAGGAAGGGACTGAGTTCCTACAATGAGCAGTTCTTC.

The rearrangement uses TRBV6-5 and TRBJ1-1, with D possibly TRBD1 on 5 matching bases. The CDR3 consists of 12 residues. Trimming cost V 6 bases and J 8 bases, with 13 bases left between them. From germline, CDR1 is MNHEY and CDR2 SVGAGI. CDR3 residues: CASSPEGKEAFF. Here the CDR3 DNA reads TGTGCCAGCAGCCCGGAGGGGAAGGAAGCTTTCTTT.